This entry concerns a single TCR beta chain. The ends lost 6 bases at V and 3 bases at J; junction bases unmatched: 7. CDR3 length: 15 amino acids. The V gene's germline CDR1 is SGHTA and CDR2 FQGNSA. These data originate in a study of control samples from healthy donors and cancer patients. Profiled with immunoSEQ multiplex PCR; TCRdb holds only in-frame clones, not every one. This sample has some 71,000 clones, with 90% found just once. The sequence derives from a woman aged 50 to 60 with colorectal cancer. The chain has TRBV7-2 and TRBJ1-5; TRBD1 matches 8 bases. The sequenced material came from PBMCs. This CDR3 is CASRSQGAVNQPQHF. In DNA form, the CDR3 reads TGTGCCAGCAGGTCTCAGGGGGCGGTCAATCAGCCCCAGCATTTT.